The 27 T cell receptor beta chains listed next were all sequenced from one sample in a study of spatial heterogeneity in lung cancer. As for time point: sample taken at primary tumor resection. TCRdb fed the 5' RACE reads into MiXCR, producing one record per CDR3 protein. This table has tens of thousands of distinct CDR3 sequences, 9.5% to 15% appearing once. This sample comprised PBMCs, obtained at surgery. The receptors stem from a male donor with early-stage non-small cell lung cancer.

This clonotype was detected a few times. The V call is TRBV2, the J call TRBJ1-5, with D possibly being TRBD1 (5 bases). V shed 3 bases and J shed 7 bases, with 16 bases lying between them. The CDR3 has 15 amino acids. The germline V gene encodes CDR1 SNHLY and CDR2 FYNNEI. DNA of the CDR3: TGTGCCAGCAGTGAGGGGGGGAGCCCTTCGCAGCCCCAGCATTTT. This sequence encodes CASSEGGSPSQPQHF.

In its sample, this clonotype was seen many times. The junction differs from germline at one of its ends, possibly a read error. The chain is built from TRBV12-3 or TRBV12-4 and TRBJ2-7; no clear D gene. This CDR3 has 15 residues. CDR3 in DNA: TGCGCCAGCAGCTTGGCCCCTGGAAGCTCCTACGAGCAGTACTTC. As protein: CASSLAPGSSYEQYF.

This chain links TRBV18 with TRBJ2-6; TRBD1 or TRBD2 may be the D gene (6 bases each). CDR3 length equals 17 residues. Germline V gene sequence: CDR1 KGHSH, CDR2 LQKENI. V dropped 8 bases and J dropped 0 bases, with 17 bases sitting between them. This chain's CDR3 is CASATARGGSGANVLTF. In DNA, the CDR3 is TGTGCCAGCGCAACGGCCAGGGGAGGCTCTGGGGCCAACGTCCTGACTTTC.

The chain couples TRBV7-2 to TRBJ2-1; D is uncertain. CDR3 size: 13 residues. Trimming shortened V by 10 bases and J by 2 bases, and 12 bases separated the two germline ends. Germline CDR1 is SGHTA and CDR2 is FQGNSA. This chain's CDR3 is CATREVAYNEQFF. Written as DNA, the CDR3 is TGTGCCACCCGTGAGGTAGCCTACAATGAGCAGTTCTTC. The entire variable domain, with the rest obtained from reference TRBV7-2 and TRBJ2-1, is as follows: GAGVSQSPSNKVTEKGKDVELRCDPISGHTALYWYRQSLGQGLEFLIYFQGNSAPDKSGLPSDRFSAERTGGSVSTLTIQRTQQEDSAVYLCATREVAYNEQFFGPGTRLTVL.

V usage is TRBV7-6 and J usage is TRBJ1-5; D is possibly TRBD1 (6 bases). Germline loops: CDR1 SGHVS, CDR2 FNYEAQ. The length of the CDR3 is 15 residues. V lost 5 bases and J lost 2, with 13 bases in between. The CDR3 loop reads CASSAQGWGNQPQHF. CDR3 sequence (DNA): TGTGCCAGCAGCGCACAGGGTTGGGGCAATCAGCCCCAGCATTTT.

Ten or more counts support this clonotype. The rearrangement joins TRBV28 to TRBJ1-6; no clear D gene. In germline, CDR1 is MDHEN, CDR2 SYDVKM. This CDR3 region has 17 residues. V was trimmed by 5 bases and J by 0 bases, leaving 14 bases between them. The CDR3 DNA follows: TGTGCCAGCAGTATCCGGACTCAATTCTCCTATAATTCACCCCTCCACTTT. Protein sequence: CASSIRTQFSYNSPLHF.

The gene calls are TRBV5-1 and TRBJ2-1, with 8 bases that match TRBD2. The CDR3 has 14 residues. Germline assignment: CDR1 SGHRS and CDR2 YFSETQ. With V trimmed by 0 bases and J by 9 bases, 5 bases remained unmatched. This CDR3 is CASSLEGTRGEQFF. The CDR3 DNA sequence: TGCGCCAGCAGCTTGGAGGGGACTAGAGGTGAGCAGTTCTTC.

The chain is built from TRBV11-1 and TRBJ2-1, with 8 bases lining up with TRBD2. CDR1 SGHAT and CDR2 FQDESV come from the germline V gene (reference sequence). J was trimmed by 12 bases and V by 4 bases; bases with no gene match: 8. This CDR3 comprises 13 residues. CDR3 residues: CASSSPREGGQFF. In nucleotides, the CDR3 is TGTGCCAGCAGCTCACCCCGGGAGGGAGGGCAGTTCTTC.

In nucleotides, the CDR3 is TGTGCCAGCTCACATTGGAACAGGCGAAATGAGCAGTTCTTC. It yields the protein CASSHWNRRNEQFF. The V and J genes are TRBV18 and TRBJ2-1; TRBD1 is a possible D gene (5 bases). Germline V gives CDR1 KGHSH, CDR2 LQKENI. V lost 4 bases and J 7 bases, leaving 14 bases between the germline ends. The CDR3 length is 14 residues.

The CDR3 is CASSQDQGAITGELFF. The CDR3 DNA sequence: TGTGCCAGCAGCCAAGATCAGGGGGCGATCACCGGGGAGCTGTTTTTT. The chain has TRBV3-1 and TRBJ2-2; the match to TRBD1 covers 8 bases. With V trimmed by 0 bases and J by 4 bases, 4 bases remained unmatched. The CDR3 covers 16 residues. From germline, CDR1 is LGHDT and CDR2 YNNKEL (reference sequence).

This clonotype was seen more than once but under ten times. This sequence joins TRBV7-9 and TRBJ1-1; 7 bases fit TRBD1. Germline CDR1 and CDR2: SEHNR and FQNEAQ (reference sequence). The V gene end was trimmed by 3 bases and the J gene end by 6 bases; junction bases not matched to a gene: 7. The CDR3 is made up of 14 amino acids. CDR3 loop: CASSFGQAIPEAFF. The CDR3 DNA reads TGTGCCAGCAGCTTTGGACAGGCGATACCTGAAGCTTTCTTT.

This clonotype appeared a few times. The chain joins TRBV27 to TRBJ2-7; D may be TRBD1 (5 bases). This CDR3 has 15 residues. Germline V gene lookup returns CDR1 MNHEY and CDR2 SMNVEV (reference sequence). With 2 bases removed from V and 2 bases from J, the gap between germline ends came to 13 bases. CDR3 bases: TGTGCCAGCAGTTTAAACACAGGCCCAACCTACGAGCAGTACTTC. The encoded protein is CASSLNTGPTYEQYF.

This clonotype was seen at least ten times. V gene TRBV6-5 combines with J gene TRBJ2-5; D gene ambiguous. The V gene's germline CDR1 is MNHEY and CDR2 SVGAGI. This CDR3 is built from 15 residues. V was cut by 5 bases and J by 0 bases, with 13 bases left in between. CDR3 residues: CASSTLPEYQETQYF. CDR3 sequence (DNA): TGTGCCAGCAGTACCCTGCCCGAGTACCAAGAGACCCAGTACTTC.

The sample holds many counts of this clonotype. The V and J genes are TRBV7-8 and TRBJ1-2, with TRBD1 matching over 11 bases. This CDR3 has 18 amino acids. Germline CDR1 and CDR2: SGHVS and FQNEAQ. Losses at the gene ends were 0 bases for V and 8 bases for J; bases not matched to a gene: 14. CDR3 nucleotide sequence: TGTGCCAGCAGCTTAGCTATTGGGTCGGACAGGGGGCCAGACGGCTACACCTTC. Translating it yields CASSLAIGSDRGPDGYTF.

The rearrangement links TRBV28 to TRBJ1-2; TRBD1 is a possible D gene (6 bases). Germline CDR1 MDHEN, CDR2 SYDVKM. Trimming pared 6 bases from V and 5 bases from J, leaving 16 bases between. The CDR3 is 14 residues long. The CDR3 loop reads CASSPGTFSYGYTF. CDR3 bases: TGTGCCAGCAGCCCGGGGACATTTTCGTATGGCTACACCTTC.

This clonotype showed up many times. This rearrangement joins TRBV7-2 to TRBJ2-5, with TRBD1 identical over 9 bases. Germline trimming cut 1 base from V and 2 bases from J; bases unmatched to any gene: 5. CDR1 and CDR2 (germline): SGHTA, FQGNSA. The CDR3 contains 16 residues. The CDR3 region is CASSLDGTGRQETQYF. CDR3 DNA: TGTGCCAGCAGCTTAGACGGGACAGGGCGACAAGAGACCCAGTACTTC.

This clonotype was counted between two and nine times. V gene TRBV4-1 combines with J gene TRBJ2-3; 9 positions agree with TRBD2. V was pared by 2 bases and J by 0 bases, with 3 bases of the junction left unmatched. The CDR3 consists of 16 residues. Germline CDR1 MGHRA, CDR2 YSYEKL. CDR3 loop: CASSQRAGGSTDTQYF. CDR3 coding DNA: TGCGCCAGCAGCCAACGAGCGGGGGGTAGCACAGATACGCAGTATTTT.

The chain has TRBV24-1 and TRBJ2-2; no clear D. Germline assignment: CDR1 KGHDR and CDR2 SFDVKD. Trimming took off 4 bases at V and 0 bases at J, with 11 bases between the two ends. CDR3 size: 16 residues. The CDR3, as DNA: TGTGCCACCAGTGAGTCCGGGCCACCGAACACCGGGGAGCTGTTTTTT. Its translation: CATSESGPPNTGELFF.

Details on this clonotype: A junction boundary mismatches the germline segment, possibly from a read error. The chain combines TRBV7-2 with TRBJ2-7; TRBD2 matches at 8 bases. The CDR3 is made up of 13 amino acids. Germline V CDR1 and CDR2: SGHTA, FQGNSA. The CDR3 DNA reads as TGTGCCAGCAGCGTAGCGGGACTGGTCGAGCAGTACTTC. Amino acids: CASSVAGLVEQYF.

The sample holds one count of this clonotype. The rearrangement uses TRBV7-2 and TRBJ2-7; maybe TRBD2 (7 bases). Germline CDR1 SGHTA, CDR2 FQGNSA. The ends were cut back, 5 bases at V and 5 bases at J, with 16 bases in the middle. This CDR3 region has 14 residues. The CDR3 nucleotides are TGTGCCAGCAGCGTGGTAAGGGGGAGGGACGAGCAGTACTTC. Translation gives CASSVVRGRDEQYF.

Remarks on this clonotype: The junction shows a germline mismatch at one end, possibly a read error. The chain employs TRBV4-3 and TRBJ1-1, with TRBD1 matching 7 bases. This CDR3 is built from 13 residues. Germline CDR1 reads LGHNA; CDR2 reads YSLEER. CDR3 DNA sequence: TGCGCCAGCAGCGAAGACAGGGACTCTGAAGCTTTCTTT. It specifies CASSEDRDSEAFF.

This clonotype was detected once. The chain uses TRBV7-2 and TRBJ2-7; 8 nucleotides agree with TRBD1. The CDR3 consists of 14 residues. The V segment lost 5 bases and the J segment 6 bases; nucleotides outside the gene matches: 9. Germline loops: CDR1 SGHTA, CDR2 FQGNSA. In DNA, the CDR3 is TGTGCCAGCAGCGCAACCGGACAGGGAATCGAGCAGTACTTC. It is translated as CASSATGQGIEQYF.

This clonotype was observed many times. This rearrangement joins TRBV27 to TRBJ2-7; perhaps TRBD1 as D (5 bases). This CDR3 has 14 amino acids. The germline V gene has CDR1 MNHEY and CDR2 SMNVEV (reference sequence). Between the trimmed V and J ends, which lost 3 bases and 3 bases, there was a span of 12 bases. The CDR3 loop is CASSFRPDSYEQYF. CDR3 DNA: TGTGCCAGCAGTTTCCGGCCCGACAGCTACGAGCAGTACTTC.

Of note for this clonotype: This may arise from a read error, as a much more abundant clone is one base away. This chain links TRBV9 with TRBJ2-3; 7 nucleotides agree with TRBD2. Germline CDR1 SGDLS, CDR2 YYNGEE. The CDR3 consists of 13 residues. The CDR3 spells CACSGVFTDTQYF. The CDR3 nucleotides are TGTGCCTGCAGCGGGGTGTTCACAGATACGCAGTATTTT.

A few counts support this clonotype. V and J are TRBV7-6 and TRBJ2-3, with TRBD2 identical over 10 bases. J lost 8 bases, V lost 4 bases, and 9 bases had no gene match. The CDR3 totals 15 residues. The germline V gene has CDR1 SGHVS and CDR2 FNYEAQ. The CDR3 spells CASSSPAGGQGTQYF. CDR3 nucleotide sequence: TGTGCCAGCAGCTCCCCAGCGGGGGGGCAGGGTACGCAGTATTTT.

Only a few counts were recorded for this clonotype. This chain links TRBV5-4 with TRBJ2-3; 7 bases match TRBD2. J gave up 2 bases and V 4 bases, and 10 bases lay outside the gene matches. Germline V lookup: CDR1 SGHNT, CDR2 YYREEE (reference sequence). This CDR3 spans 16 amino acids. DNA of the CDR3: TGTGCCAGCAGCGTGGTGTCCGGGACTATCACAGATACGCAGTATTTT. Amino acid sequence: CASSVVSGTITDTQYF.

The rearrangement uses TRBV6-2 or TRBV6-3 and TRBJ2-3; D remains unclear. CDR1 and CDR2 (germline): MNHEY, SVGEGT. Trimming cost V 2 bases and J 9 bases, with 12 bases left between them. This CDR3 is 13 amino acids long. Here the CDR3 DNA reads TGTGCCAGCAGTTACCCGACCCCCTCGACGCAGTATTTT. Residues: CASSYPTPSTQYF.